This is a list of T cell receptor beta chains from one sample in a study of shared clonotypes between healthy human individuals. Clones were sequenced by immunoSEQ multiplex PCR, and TCRdb holds only the in-frame ones, with some missing. Among 2 million to 3 million clones listed, roughly 93% were seen once. The specimen was naive CD4+ T cells from PBMCs. The receptors here all came from a young man in good health. Some clones in this sample may be carry-over from other donors' samples. Each CDR3 is given with its conserved first and last residue. Fields, in order: J gene, D gene, V gene, clone size, CDR3 protein, CDR3 DNA. A D gene is named only where the DNA matches it firmly. Size is stated for part of the rows, as once, few or many counts, or as a class when the clone is expanded.

TRBJ2-1 - TRBV10-3 - CAMSLYSYNEQFF TGTGCCATGTCGCTTTACTCCTACAATGAGCAGTTCTTC
TRBJ2-3 TRBD2 TRBV2 - CASRTSGRADTQYF TGTGCCAGCAGGACTAGCGGCAGAGCAGATACGCAGTATTTT
TRBJ2-7 - TRBV9 - CASSPELLPRSEQYF TGTGCCAGCAGCCCAGAACTGCTTCCAAGGTCCGAGCAGTACTTC
TRBJ1-2 TRBD1 TRBV15 once CATSREDRANYGYTF TGTGCCACCAGCAGAGAAGACAGGGCTAACTATGGCTACACCTTC
TRBJ2-5 - TRBV18 once CASSPLESTQETQYF TGTGCCAGCTCACCGTTAGAATCGACACAAGAGACCCAGTACTTC
TRBJ1-1 - TRBV5-4 once CASSRGSSEAFF TGTGCCAGCAGCCGGGGGTCGTCTGAAGCTTTCTTT
TRBJ2-7 TRBD1 TRBV5-1 - CASSPPTGGSNEQYF TGCGCCAGCAGCCCACCGACAGGGGGCTCCAACGAGCAGTACTTC
TRBJ1-2 - TRBV18 once CASSPSSGTSNYGYTF TGTGCCAGCTCACCTAGCTCCGGGACATCTAACTATGGCTACACCTTC
TRBJ1-4 TRBD1 TRBV23-1 - CASSPGQGGEEKLFF TGCGCCAGCAGTCCCGGACAGGGAGGAGAGGAAAAACTGTTTTTT
TRBJ2-1 - TRBV19 - CASRSRSSYNEQFF TGTGCCAGTAGGTCGCGTAGCTCCTACAATGAGCAGTTCTTC
TRBJ1-4 - TRBV2 few CASSEENEKLFF TGTGCCAGCAGTGAAGAGAATGAAAAACTGTTTTTT
TRBJ1-1 - TRBV9 - CASSADPTNTEAFF TGTGCCAGCAGCGCCGACCCGACGAACACTGAAGCTTTCTTT
TRBJ2-3 TRBD1 TRBV19 - CASSILGQGDTDTQYF TGTGCCAGTAGCATCCTGGGTCAGGGGGACACAGATACGCAGTATTTT
TRBJ2-1 - TRBV19 once CASSISWTYYNEQFF TGTGCCAGTAGTATATCCTGGACCTACTACAATGAGCAGTTCTTC
TRBJ2-3 - TRBV28 - CAINARASSTDTQYF TGTGCCATCAACGCTAGGGCGTCTAGCACAGATACGCAGTATTTT
TRBJ2-3 TRBD2 TRBV7-3 - CASSIGLAASTDTQYF TGTGCCAGCAGCATCGGACTAGCCGCTAGCACAGATACGCAGTATTTT
TRBJ2-2 - TRBV5-6 - CASRAGQRTGELFF TGTGCCAGCAGGGCGGGACAGAGGACCGGGGAGCTGTTTTTT
TRBJ2-1 - TRBV28 - CASSLQRDYNEQFF TGTGCCAGCAGTTTACAGAGGGATTACAATGAGCAGTTCTTC
TRBJ2-7 TRBD1 TRBV30 - CAWSETGGGEQYF TGTGCCTGGAGTGAGACAGGGGGCGGCGAGCAGTACTTC
TRBJ2-1 TRBD2 TRBV27 - CASSLLAGGPDLGTYNEQFF TGTGCCAGCAGTTTGCTAGCGGGAGGGCCTGACTTAGGCACCTACAATGAGCAGTTCTTC